This T cell receptor beta chain stems from a study of beta chain features in type 1 diabetes. Study context: Cell yields, gender and age were comparable in patients and healthy donors.

V lost 5 bases, J lost 1 base, and 8 bases lay in between. The germline gives CDR1 PRHDT, CDR2 FYEKMQ (reference sequence). The CDR3 extends over 14 amino acids. All of the isolated RNA was reverse transcribed, so expressed TCRB transcripts were sequenced. Clones were read by immunoSEQ multiplex PCR, and TCRdb kept only the in-frame ones, dropping some. The sample lists roughly 290,000 clones, 7.5% to 9.5% occurring once. About this clone: The antigen is undetermined.

Study-wide results and caveats: Among patients with Type 1 diabetes, TCRB CDR3s were moderately but significantly shorter in every one of the four CD4+ subsets.

This receptor was identified in a woman aged 18-29 years in good health. V is TRBV13 and J is TRBJ2-2, with no clear D. Material for sequencing was central memory CD4+ T cells from blood. The DNA for the CDR3 is TGTGCCAGCAGCCGGCGGCGGAACACCGGGGAGCTGTTTTTT. Its translation: CASSRRRNTGELFF.